This TCR beta chain originates from a study of beta chain features in type 1 diabetes. This clone has just a few counts. Antigen: not known. Findings and limits, study-wide: Patients with Type 1 diabetes showed moderately but significantly shorter TCRB CDR3s in all four CD4+ subsets.

The authors reverse transcribed all of the isolated RNA, so sequencing captured expressed TCRB transcripts. Profiled with immunoSEQ multiplex PCR; TCRdb holds only in-frame clones, not every one. The sample lists fewer than 400,000 clones, around 9.3% occurring once. Sequenced material: central memory CD4+ T cells from blood. The receptor's source is a man aged 30-40 years with type 1 diabetes.

CDR3 nucleotide sequence: TGCGCCAGCAGCCAAGCGGGCGGTGTTGCGGCCCAGTACTTC. It specifies CASSQAGGVAAQYF. The chain links TRBV4-3 to TRBJ2-5; D gene uncertain. This CDR3 has 14 amino acids. V lost 1 base, J lost 9 bases, and 15 bases lay in between. The V gene's germline CDR1 is LGHNA and CDR2 YSLEER.